This T cell receptor (beta chain) stems from a study of shared clonotypes between healthy human individuals (dated by TCRdb to 2019 to 2021). Background on the whole study: Three men and two women, aged 18 to 49 years, made up the cohort. For each donor, three plates each were used for CD4 naive and CD4 memory, two plates were used for CD8 naive, and one plate was used for CD8 memory. To estimate repertoire size and how much clonotypes are shared between individuals, the study performed deep sequencing of blood TCR repertoires from five healthy adults. To increase sequencing depth and limit assay-specific biases, TCR repertoire library preparation and sequencing were carried out by different laboratories using diverse techniques. Per donor, leukapheresis produced somewhere between about 0.94 and 8.9 billion PBMCs.

CDR1 and CDR2, per the germline V gene (reference sequence), are MNHEY and SMNVEV. At the junction V is shortened by 3 bases and J by 3 bases; bases outside the gene matches: 5. The CDR3 measures 15 amino acids from cysteine to phenylalanine. The DNA shown is the 45-base CDR3, in frame from base 1. CD8 naive samples consisted of CD45RO-negative cells that were positively selected for CCR7, yielding a CD45RA+CCR7+ population without TemRA cells. The donors were healthy, HIV-negative adults who had no recently reported acute infections or vaccinations. Every donor was a Caucasian adult living in Nashville, Tennessee, USA. Blood was obtained by leukapheresis, after which PBMCs were separated by Ficoll-Histopaque density gradient centrifugation and cryopreserved in liquid nitrogen vapor phase. Analytical flow cytometry was used to check the purity and quantity of every magnetically sorted T cell population. From each sorted fraction, genomic DNA was isolated and quantified by UV absorbance on a Nanodrop 2000c.

A word on this clone: Its antigen has not been determined. No base quality information exists; no much larger clone differs at one position.

Results and caveats for the whole study, not just this receptor: Sampling was limited to blood, and TCR repertoires in tissue likely differ from TCR repertoires in blood. Naive subsets generally had larger estimated clonotype richness than memory subsets did. Higher generation probabilities were observed for clonotypes shared by all four sorted-subset donors than for non-shared clonotypes. Pairwise subsampling indicated that sequencing depth was expected to affect the degree of clonotype sharing among donors. Sharing across a few donors was observed for approximately 5% of naive CD4, 3% to 3.5% of naive CD8, over 2% of memory CD4, and 0.4% of memory CD8 clonotypes. Rarefaction of sorted-subset datasets indicated incomplete sequencing despite the large sequencing depth. Because the study included a small number of donors, the genetic and exposure-history diversity represented was limited.

Using the deep immunoSEQ assay, multiplex PCR amplified TCR CDR3 regions from genomic DNA. Extracted genomic DNA from each cell subset was distributed evenly across all wells of several immunoSEQ 96-well plates, and each plate was treated as a replicate. For sorted subsets, each replicate PCR was loaded with roughly 0.2 ug genomic DNA, equivalent to 30,000 or so T cell genomes. Purified libraries were measured with a Qubit 3.0 fluorometer, size-checked on a Bioanalyzer 2100, and measured again with the KAPA Library Quantification kit. Every immunoSEQ 96-well plate was sequenced on a separate single-read 150-cycle Illumina NextSeq 550 flow cell. Concerning the study's data processing: Because the immunoSEQ output included only junctional sequences and no quality scores, the filtering could not be the same as the filtering used for full-length reads. Sequences were annotated with PyIR, a Python wrapper for IgBLAST v1.9, using IMGT germline references to assign V/J genes and CDR3. Any read was removed if the V/J assignment was weak (E-value above 1e-6), the CDR3 was missing, or the read contained stop codons, out-of-frame junctions, or ambiguous translated residues. A V3J clonotype was defined by an identical inferred V gene, J gene, and CDR3 amino acid sequence. To compute the percentage overlap between repertoires, the number of shared unique clonotypes was divided by the size of the smaller repertoire. RTK rarefaction, the Chao1 estimator, and Recon v2.1 estimates of unobserved clonotypes were used to assess repertoire richness. Generation probabilities for all TCRbeta clonotypes obtained by the gDNA method from several donors were computed using OLGA. TCRdb mirrors the immuneACCESS table, restricted to in-frame sequences. Some clones are absent from its copies; in checked studies, under half trace to an unresolved V gene, and the reason for the others is unknown. D and trimming were read from the DNA, whereas the V and J calls and clone size are those reported in that table. This sample gives around 2.1 million clones in total; about 93% of them show up just once. The ten largest make up about 1.8% of the sample.

The chain is assembled from TRBV27 and TRBJ2-1; TRBD2 lines up with 7 middle nucleotides. This receptor was obtained from a young man in good health. Some clones in this sample may be carry-over from other donors' samples. The source material was naive CD8+ T cells from PBMCs. The sample's cell subset or site label is to be understood as: CD45RA+CCR7+. At the DNA level, the sequence is TGTGCCAGCAGTTTTAGGGCTAGCGGCTACAATGAGCAGTTCTTC. This codes for CASSFRASGYNEQFF.